Below are 26 T cell receptor beta chains sequenced from a single sample in a study of T-cell reconstitution after alpha-beta-depleted transplantation in children. Preparation of the TCRbeta library involved a method that used unique molecular identifiers. TCRdb ran MiXCR on the PCR reads and lists one entry per CDR3 protein. Seen here are fewer than 550,000 distinct CDR3 sequences, about 10% observed once, and the top ten hold approximately 14%. Sequences were derived from PBMCs, mostly from graft donor cells, sampled 180 days after TCRalphabeta/CD19-depleted stem cell transplant. Receptors were obtained from a female patient aged 2 to 10 who had a stem cell transplant for aplastic anemia, so the T cells may come from the graft donor.

V is TRBV7-9 and J is TRBJ1-5; weak D call: TRBD1 (6 bases). Germline V lookup: CDR1 SEHNR, CDR2 FQNEAQ (reference sequence). The CDR3 has 16 amino acids. The V end was cut by 5 bases, the J end by 1 base, with 15 bases between. CDR3 bases: TGTGCCAGCAGCCCCAGCGGGGGGGCAAGCAATCAGCCCCAGCATTTT. It is translated as CASSPSGGASNQPQHF.

The V gene is TRBV5-1, the J gene TRBJ2-5, with 7 bases matching TRBD1. This CDR3 contains 15 residues. V trimming: 2 bases; J trimming: 0 bases; junction bases outside the gene matches: 4. Germline CDR1 is SGHRS and CDR2 is YFSETQ. The CDR3 loop is CASSFRGNHQETQYF. For the CDR3, the DNA is TGCGCCAGCAGCTTCAGGGGGAATCACCAAGAGACCCAGTACTTC.

With regard to this clonotype: This likely comes from a read error, as the CDR3 has no conserved phenylalanine or tryptophan at its end. The chain couples TRBV28 to TRBJ2-1, with D hard to call. The CDR3 length is 16 residues. The V gene's germline CDR1 is MDHEN and CDR2 SYDVKM. V was cut by 4 bases and J by 0 bases, with 13 bases left in between. CDR3 DNA: TGTGCCAGCAGTTCGCCTAACTCGAACTCCTACAATGAGCAGTTCTTG. It yields the protein CASSSPNSNSYNEQFL.

The V and J genes are TRBV25-1 and TRBJ2-1, with D possibly TRBD2 on 7 matching bases. The V end was cut by 6 bases, the J end by 7 bases, with 13 bases between. CDR1 and CDR2 from the germline V gene are MGHDK and SYGVNS. This CDR3 is built from 13 residues. CDR3 nucleotide sequence: TGTGCCAGCAGGCAAGGGGGGGTTAATGAGCAGTTCTTC. This gives the protein CASRQGGVNEQFF. The complete variable domain, with remaining parts taken from reference TRBV25-1 and TRBJ2-1, reads EADIYQTPRYLVIGTGKKITLECSQTMGHDKMYWYQQDPGMELHLIHYSYGVNSTEKGDLSSESTVSRIRTEHFPLTLESARPSHTSQYLCASRQGGVNEQFFGPGTRLTVL.

There are many counts of this clonotype. This chain joins TRBV15 and TRBJ2-1, with 10 bases lining up with TRBD2. The germline V gene encodes CDR1 LNHNV and CDR2 YYDKDF (reference sequence). The CDR3 extends over 15 amino acids. Losses at the gene ends were 0 bases for V and 10 bases for J; bases not matched to a gene: 6. This CDR3 reads CATSRDWGTSVEQFF. CDR3 DNA sequence: TGTGCCACCAGCAGAGATTGGGGGACTAGCGTCGAGCAGTTCTTC. The whole variable domain, remainder taken from reference TRBV15 and TRBJ2-1, is DAMVIQNPRYQVTQFGKPVTLSCSQTLNHNVMYWYQQKSSQAPKLLFHYYDKDFNNEADTPDNFQSRRPNTSFCFLDIRSPGLGDTAMYLCATSRDWGTSVEQFFGPGTRLTVL.

The chain combines TRBV20-1 with TRBJ2-1; 9 bases agree with TRBD2. The CDR3 is 15 residues long. Germline trimming cut 3 bases from V and 9 bases from J; bases unmatched to any gene: 12. Germline V gene lookup returns CDR1 DFQATT and CDR2 SNEGSKA (reference sequence). Here the CDR3 reads CSASIGTSNLFEQFF. The CDR3 nucleotides read TGCAGTGCTAGTATAGGGACTAGCAATTTATTTGAGCAGTTCTTC.

This clonotype occurred a few times. This sequence joins TRBV6-1 and TRBJ1-1; D may be TRBD1 (5 bases). V was shortened by 2 bases and J by 0 bases, with 13 bases between the two germline ends. This CDR3 spans 16 amino acids. From germline, CDR1 is MNHNS and CDR2 SASEGT. The CDR3 nucleotides read TGTGCCAGCAGTGAATGGCCGACAGCCGTGAACACTGAAGCTTTCTTT. Protein product: CASSEWPTAVNTEAFF.

This clonotype has more than one count but fewer than ten. The CDR3 is CASSIMSHGRYGYTF. The CDR3 region has the DNA TGTGCCAGTAGTATAATGAGTCACGGACGCTATGGCTACACCTTC. The chain has TRBV19 and TRBJ1-2; no clear D. CDR1 is LNHDA and CDR2 is SQIVND in the germline V gene (reference sequence). The CDR3 is 15 residues long. Trimming shortened V by 2 bases and J by 4 bases, and 14 bases separated the two germline ends.

J is TRBJ2-1 and V is TRBV2, with 10 bases matching TRBD2. CDR1 and CDR2 (germline): SNHLY, FYNNEI. This CDR3 has 15 amino acids. V lost 8 bases and J lost 10; bases outside the gene matches: 14. CDR3 residues: CASPTTSGAFSEQFF. The CDR3 region has the DNA TGTGCCAGCCCTACAACTAGCGGGGCGTTTTCGGAGCAGTTCTTC. The variable domain in full, with the rest retrieved from reference TRBV2 and TRBJ2-1, is EPEVTQTPSHQVTQMGQEVILRCVPISNHLYFYWYRQILGQKVEFLVSFYNNEISEKSEIFDDQFSVERPDGSNFTLKIRSTKLEDSAMYFCASPTTSGAFSEQFFGPGTRLTVL.

The sample holds a few counts of this clonotype. The rearrangement joins TRBV11-2 to TRBJ2-1; D uncertain. The CDR3 spans 16 residues. Trimming took off 0 bases at V and 3 bases at J, with 12 bases between the two ends. CDR1 is SGHAT, CDR2 FQNNGV, per germline. The CDR3 nucleotides read TGTGCCAGCAGCTTAGAGCGCCTTTGGGGCTACAATGAGCAGTTCTTC. Encoded protein: CASSLERLWGYNEQFF.

The chain has TRBV19 and TRBJ1-1; D perhaps matches TRBD1 (5 bases). Looked up from germline, CDR1 is LNHDA and CDR2 is SQIVND (reference sequence). Trimming took off 4 bases at V and 5 bases at J, with 11 bases between the two ends. CDR3 length: 13 residues. CDR3 amino acids: CASSRAGSTEAFF. The CDR3 DNA is TGTGCCAGTAGTAGGGCAGGGAGTACTGAAGCTTTCTTT.

This clonotype was detected only a few times. V is TRBV19 and J is TRBJ2-2; 11 nucleotides agree with TRBD2. Germline values: CDR1 LNHDA, CDR2 SQIVND (reference sequence). V lost 5 bases, J lost 6 bases, and 17 bases stayed unmatched. This CDR3 is built from 19 residues. The CDR3 DNA sequence: TGTGCCAGTAGTTCCTCCGGGACTAGCGGCAATAGCTCGTCCGGGGAGCTGTTTTTT. The encoded protein is CASSSSGTSGNSSSGELFF.

The rearrangement links TRBV4-1 to TRBJ2-1; 9 bases line up with TRBD2. Germline CDR1 and CDR2: MGHRA and YSYEKL. The trim removed 4 bases at V and 1 base at J, leaving 11 bases unmatched. The CDR3 is 18 residues long. CDR3 in amino acids: CASSREASGTGSYNEQFF. The CDR3, as DNA: TGCGCCAGCAGCCGAGAGGCTAGCGGGACGGGGTCCTACAATGAGCAGTTCTTC.

This chain links TRBV29-1 with TRBJ2-6; D is uncertain. V lost 0 bases and J 0 bases, leaving 18 bases between the germline ends. Per germline, CDR1 SQVTM and CDR2 ANQGSEA. This CDR3 is 19 amino acids long. The DNA for the CDR3 is TGCAGCGTTGAAGATCAGGCAGCAGGATTTTCCTCTGGGGCCAACGTCCTGACTTTC. The encoded protein is CSVEDQAAGFSSGANVLTF.

V and J are TRBV20-1 and TRBJ2-7; 8 bases are a match to TRBD1. In germline, CDR1 is DFQATT, CDR2 SNEGSKA (reference sequence). The CDR3 has 14 residues. The J segment lost 1 base and the V segment lost 4 bases, leaving 6 bases of the junction unmatched. CDR3 coding DNA: TGCAGTGCTATTACTCGGGACAGGTCCTACGAGCAGTACTTC. Translation gives CSAITRDRSYEQYF.

The chain is built from TRBV25-1 and TRBJ1-5, with D perhaps matching TRBD1 (5 bases). From germline, CDR1 is MGHDK and CDR2 SYGVNS. Trimming left V 4 bases short and J 6 bases short, with 10 bases between. CDR3 length: 13 residues. This chain's CDR3 is CASSVTGSQPQHF. The CDR3 DNA reads as TGTGCCAGCAGTGTCACAGGTTCTCAGCCCCAGCATTTT.

The genes are TRBV12-5 and TRBJ2-7, with 11 bases matching TRBD2. Trimming cost V 8 bases and J 2 bases; bases outside gene matches: 5. This CDR3 is built from 14 residues. Germline CDR1 reads LGHNT; CDR2 reads FRNRAP. DNA of the CDR3: TGTGCTAGTTCTATAGCGGGAGGGCCCTACGAGCAGTACTTC. Encoded protein: CASSIAGGPYEQYF.

This clonotype showed up just a few times. The chain has TRBV15 and TRBJ1-2; a weak D match, TRBD1 (6 bases). CDR1 is LNHNV and CDR2 is YYDKDF in the germline V gene (reference sequence). Trimming took off 5 bases at V and 5 bases at J, with 18 bases between the two ends. CDR3 length: 15 amino acids. The CDR3 reads CATSGGEKGQYGYTF. The DNA of the CDR3 is TGTGCCACCAGCGGGGGGGAAAAAGGACAGTATGGCTACACCTTC. The variable domain in full, completed from reference TRBV15 and TRBJ1-2, reads DAMVIQNPRYQVTQFGKPVTLSCSQTLNHNVMYWYQQKSSQAPKLLFHYYDKDFNNEADTPDNFQSRRPNTSFCFLDIRSPGLGDTAMYLCATSGGEKGQYGYTFGSGTRLTVV.

This clonotype has at least ten counts. The chain uses TRBV20-1 and TRBJ2-2; no clear D. CDR1 and CDR2 from the germline V gene are DFQATT and SNEGSKA (reference sequence). This CDR3 spans 13 amino acids. V was clipped by 3 bases and J by 5 bases, with 10 bases between them. In DNA form, the CDR3 reads TGCAGTGCTAGTAGGGCATATACCGGGGAGCTGTTTTTT. Residues: CSASRAYTGELFF.

This clonotype was recorded a few times. The CDR3 DNA sequence: TGTGCCAGCAGCTTAGCGCTGGGGTTCGGAAACACCATATATTTT. Amino acid sequence: CASSLALGFGNTIYF. The rearrangement joins TRBV7-2 to TRBJ1-3; D unresolved. CDR1 is SGHTA, CDR2 FQGNSA, per germline. V gave up 0 bases and J gave up 4 bases, with 10 bases separating them. The CDR3 length is 15 residues.

J is TRBJ2-3 and V is TRBV20-1; 8 bases align to TRBD1. This CDR3 spans 15 amino acids. CDR1 and CDR2 from the germline V gene are DFQATT and SNEGSKA (reference sequence). The V gene end was trimmed by 6 bases and the J gene end by 6 bases; junction bases not matched to a gene: 14. This CDR3 is CSARDRQGLMDTQYF. CDR3 nucleotide sequence: TGCAGTGCCCGTGACCGACAGGGGTTGATGGATACGCAGTATTTT.

The chain joins TRBV7-2 to TRBJ2-5; 10 nucleotides agree with TRBD1. The CDR3 has 17 residues. J gave up 5 bases and V 0 bases, and 9 bases lay outside the gene matches. The germline CDR1 and CDR2 sequences are SGHTA and FQGNSA. The CDR3 protein is CASSLARRDRGGETQYF. CDR3 DNA: TGTGCCAGCAGCTTAGCGCGTCGGGACAGGGGCGGCGAGACCCAGTACTTC. Filled out from reference TRBV7-2 and TRBJ2-5, the complete variable domain reads GAGVSQSPSNKVTEKGKDVELRCDPISGHTALYWYRQSLGQGLEFLIYFQGNSAPDKSGLPSDRFSAERTGGSVSTLTIQRTQQEDSAVYLCASSLARRDRGGETQYFGPGTRLLVL.

Worth noting for this clonotype: The junction shows a germline mismatch at one end, possibly a read error. The gene calls are TRBV3-1 and TRBJ2-1; 8 bases line up with TRBD2. This CDR3 comprises 15 residues. CDR1 LGHDT and CDR2 YNNKEL come from the germline V gene (reference sequence). CDR3 protein: CATSQGYAGGNEQFF. CDR3 nucleotide sequence: TGTGCCACCAGCCAAGGGTACGCGGGAGGCAATGAGCAGTTCTTC.

This clonotype was seen only a few times. This chain connects TRBV7-8 to TRBJ2-7; tentative D call: TRBD2 (7 bases). The CDR3 is 18 residues long. The V and J ends lost 4 bases and 2 bases respectively, with 24 bases between them. Germline V gene lookup returns CDR1 SGHVS and CDR2 FQNEAQ. CDR3 nucleotide sequence: TGTGCCAGCAGCTCAGTCGCTCCGGGCGGGGGCCTTACCTACGAGCAGTACGTC. This sequence encodes CASSSVAPGGGLTYEQYV.

This clonotype was found a few times. The genes are TRBV25-1 and TRBJ2-6; the D gene is possibly TRBD1 (6 bases). The CDR3 has 19 amino acids. Germline loops: CDR1 MGHDK, CDR2 SYGVNS. V gave up 3 bases and J gave up 0 bases, with 18 bases separating them. This chain's CDR3 is CASSEGLGQFNSGANVLTF. The CDR3 nucleotides read TGTGCCAGCAGTGAGGGATTAGGACAGTTCAACTCTGGGGCCAACGTCCTGACTTTC.

This chain joins TRBV7-9 and TRBJ1-2; no clear D gene. CDR1 is SEHNR and CDR2 is FQNEAQ in the germline V gene (reference sequence). The CDR3 is 15 amino acids. The V gene lost 3 bases and the J gene lost 2 bases, with 13 bases spanning the gap. CDR3 nucleotide sequence: TGTGCCAGCAGCTTTGAGAAGCAAAACAACTATGGCTACACCTTC. Amino acids: CASSFEKQNNYGYTF. The whole variable domain, filled in from reference TRBV7-9 and TRBJ1-2, reads DTGVSQNPRHKITKRGQNVTFRCDPISEHNRLYWYRQTLGQGPEFLTYFQNEAQLEKSRLLSDRFSAERPKGSFSTLEIQRTEQGDSAMYLCASSFEKQNNYGYTFGSGTRLTVV.